The present T cell receptor beta chain was sequenced within a study of OX40 agonist ivuxolimab in advanced cancers. Study details: Hepatocellular carcinoma, melanoma, renal cell or head and neck cancer occurred in dose-escalation patients.

This CDR3 spans 14 amino acids. Germline V gives CDR1 SEHNR, CDR2 FQNEAQ (reference sequence). Trimming left V 5 bases short and J 0 bases short, with 10 bases between. Study outcomes and limitations: Near-lowest levels of clonal expansion characterized partial responders at 0.1-3.0 mg/kg. The average count of expanded clones was higher among CD8+ T cells than among CD4+.

Clones were read by immunoSEQ multiplex PCR, and TCRdb kept only the in-frame ones, dropping some. This table has tens of thousands of clones, approximately 92% appearing once. Notes on this clone: What it binds is unknown.

This sequence was found in an adult with an advanced solid tumor such as melanoma, head and neck, liver or kidney cancer. This chain uses TRBV7-9 with TRBJ1-1; D is possibly TRBD1 (5 bases). The sequences come from CD4+ or CD8+ T cells sorted from blood, collected in a trial of the OX40 agonist ivuxolimab. CDR3 in amino acids: CASSPDRMNTEAFF. In nucleotides, the CDR3 is TGTGCCAGCAGCCCCGACAGAATGAACACTGAAGCTTTCTTT.